Each of the 24 T cell receptor beta chains below was sequenced from the same sample in a study of blood T cell repertoires in COVID-19. Data came from immunoSEQ multiplex PCR; TCRdb stores just in-frame clones and leaves some out. The sample has 97,000 or so clones; about 86% are singletons. Sequences were obtained from peripheral blood. The receptors were sampled from a man between 60 and 75 years old with acute or convalescent COVID-19.

This clone has only one observation. The V gene is TRBV3-1 (or the pseudogene TRBV3-2), the J gene TRBJ1-2, with a weak D call TRBD1 (5 bases). CDR3 size: 13 residues. Germline V gene sequence: CDR1 LGHDT, CDR2 YNNKEL (reference sequence). V shed 4 bases and J shed 0 bases, with 6 bases lying between them. The CDR3 sequence: CASSPTANYGYTF. The CDR3 region has the DNA TGTGCCAGCAGCCCGACAGCTAACTATGGCTACACCTTC.

V gene TRBV9 combines with J gene TRBJ1-1, with 11 bases lining up with TRBD1. V lost 0 bases to trimming and J lost 0 bases; unmatched junction nucleotides: 7. The CDR3 has 18 amino acids. Per germline, CDR1 SGDLS and CDR2 YYNGEE. The CDR3 reads CASSVEDRGLFMNTEAFF. As DNA, the CDR3 is TGTGCCAGCAGCGTAGAGGACAGGGGGCTGTTTATGAACACTGAAGCTTTCTTT.

The chain links TRBV3-1 (or the pseudogene TRBV3-2) to TRBJ1-5; 8 nucleotides match TRBD1. This CDR3 is built from 12 residues. Trimming took 4 bases from V and 13 from J; bases not matched to a gene: 6. Germline V lookup: CDR1 LGHDT, CDR2 YNNKEL (reference sequence). CDR3 coding DNA: TGTGCCAGCAGCCTAAGGACAGGGCAGCAGCATTTT. Translating it yields CASSLRTGQQHF.

The chain has TRBV9 and TRBJ2-2; 15 nucleotides line up with TRBD2. With 2 bases clipped from V and 4 bases from J, the junction kept 6 bases outside the gene matches. Germline V lookup: CDR1 SGDLS, CDR2 YYNGEE. This CDR3 is 18 amino acids long. The CDR3 reads CASSVGTSGGPFTGELFF. CDR3 nucleotide sequence: TGTGCCAGCAGCGTTGGGACTAGCGGGGGGCCCTTCACCGGGGAGCTGTTTTTT.

The chain has TRBV5-8 and TRBJ1-6; tentatively, D is TRBD1 (5 bases). The germline V gene encodes CDR1 SGHTS and CDR2 YDEGEE. The CDR3 consists of 15 residues. V was pared by 0 bases and J by 4 bases, with 8 bases between. The CDR3 nucleotides are TGTGCCAGCAGCTTGGCCGGGACTTATAATTCACCCCTCCACTTT. Amino acid sequence: CASSLAGTYNSPLHF.

The J gene is TRBJ1-6, the V gene TRBV2; D ambiguous. Germline values: CDR1 SNHLY, CDR2 FYNNEI. V lost 3 bases to trimming and J lost 6 bases, with 9 bases between them. The CDR3 sequence is 14 residues long. DNA for the CDR3: TGTGCCAGCAGTGAGGGTAGCTTTAATTCACCCCTCCACTTT. Translated: CASSEGSFNSPLHF. Combining the CDR3 with reference TRBV2 and TRBJ1-6 gives the whole variable domain EPEVTQTPSHQVTQMGQEVILRCVPISNHLYFYWYRQILGQKVEFLVSFYNNEISEKSEIFDDQFSVERPDGSNFTLKIRSTKLEDSAMYFCASSEGSFNSPLHFGNGTRLTVT.

The chain couples TRBV6-1 to TRBJ1-1; D remains ambiguous. Germline CDR1 is MNHNS and CDR2 is SASEGT. The CDR3 extends over 15 amino acids. The V and J ends lost 0 bases and 3 bases respectively, with 11 bases between them. The CDR3 is CASSEARGRYTEAFF. CDR3 DNA: TGTGCCAGCAGTGAAGCGAGAGGCAGATACACTGAAGCTTTCTTT.

J is TRBJ1-2 and V is TRBV2; D perhaps matches TRBD1 (5 bases). V lost 0 bases to trimming and J lost 0 bases, with 11 bases between them. From germline, CDR1 is SNHLY and CDR2 FYNNEI. The CDR3 contains 16 residues. DNA for the CDR3: TGTGCCAGCAGTGAAGCTGGGACTTCCGCTAACTATGGCTACACCTTC. It translates to CASSEAGTSANYGYTF.

The chain has TRBV4-1 and TRBJ1-4, with D unresolved. The CDR3 is made up of 15 amino acids. Trimming took 0 bases from V and 6 from J, leaving 11 bases between them. CDR1 and CDR2 from the germline V gene are MGHRA and YSYEKL. The CDR3 sequence: CASSQDGSVDEKLFF. CDR3 DNA sequence: TGCGCCAGCAGCCAAGATGGCAGCGTGGATGAAAAACTGTTTTTT.

This clone showed up just a few times. J is TRBJ2-4 and V is TRBV19; tentative D call: TRBD1 (6 bases). The CDR3 sequence is 16 residues long. V was clipped by 3 bases and J by 5 bases, with 17 bases between them. Germline assignment: CDR1 LNHDA and CDR2 SQIVND (reference sequence). As DNA, the CDR3 is TGTGCCAGTAGTATCCGGCGGAGAGCAGGGGAAAACATTCAGTACTTC. It specifies CASSIRRRAGENIQYF. The entire variable domain, with the rest obtained from reference TRBV19 and TRBJ2-4, is as follows: DGGITQSPKYLFRKEGQNVTLSCEQNLNHDAMYWYRQDPGQGLRLIYYSQIVNDFQKGDIAEGYSVSREKKESFPLTVTSAQKNPTAFYLCASSIRRRAGENIQYFGAGTRLSVL.

This clone is termed medium-sized. This chain joins TRBV7-9 and TRBJ1-1; D might be TRBD1 (5 bases). Trimming stripped 4 bases from V and 3 bases from J, with 12 bases between. The CDR3 consists of 14 residues. The germline V gene encodes CDR1 SEHNR and CDR2 FQNEAQ (reference sequence). The CDR3 loop reads CASSWEGRDTEAFF. In DNA form, the CDR3 reads TGTGCCAGCAGCTGGGAGGGCAGGGACACTGAAGCTTTCTTT.

The genes are TRBV4-1 and TRBJ2-1; D is unclear. Germline CDR1 reads MGHRA; CDR2 reads YSYEKL. The V and J ends lost 0 bases and 7 bases respectively, with 10 bases between them. This CDR3 has 14 residues. CDR3 sequence: CASSQEPIGNEQFF. The CDR3 DNA reads as TGCGCCAGCAGCCAAGAACCAATCGGTAATGAGCAGTTCTTC.

This clone showed up just a few times. V usage is TRBV2 and J usage is TRBJ1-2; D remains unclear. The germline gives CDR1 SNHLY, CDR2 FYNNEI. With 1 base removed from V and 8 bases from J, the gap between germline ends came to 17 bases. This CDR3 region has 15 residues. The CDR3, as DNA: TGTGCCAGCAGTGAAGATCCGACACCGAGTTTGGGCTACACCTTC. Its protein is CASSEDPTPSLGYTF. Combining the CDR3 with reference TRBV2 and TRBJ1-2 gives the whole variable domain EPEVTQTPSHQVTQMGQEVILRCVPISNHLYFYWYRQILGQKVEFLVSFYNNEISEKSEIFDDQFSVERPDGSNFTLKIRSTKLEDSAMYFCASSEDPTPSLGYTFGSGTRLTVV.

The chain couples TRBV10-1 to TRBJ2-2; 10 positions agree with TRBD1. CDR1 and CDR2 from the germline V gene are WNHNN and SYGVQD (reference sequence). V trimming: 5 bases; J trimming: 2 bases; junction bases outside the gene matches: 14. The CDR3 is 19 residues long. Written as DNA, the CDR3 is TGCGCCAGCAGTCGGGACAGGGGTTCCAGGCCGTACAACACCGGGGAGCTGTTTTTT. Encoded protein: CASSRDRGSRPYNTGELFF.

This chain joins TRBV24-1 and TRBJ2-1; 14 nucleotides line up with TRBD2. Germline assignment: CDR1 KGHDR and CDR2 SFDVKD. The V gene end was trimmed by 6 bases and the J gene end by 9 bases; junction bases not matched to a gene: 6. This CDR3 has 15 amino acids. The CDR3 loop reads CATSRLAGGHGEQFF. CDR3 in DNA: TGTGCCACCAGTCGACTAGCGGGAGGGCACGGTGAGCAGTTCTTC.

CDR3 sequence: CASSLTGYSYNEQFF. For the CDR3, the DNA is TGTGCCAGCAGCCTCACCGGTTACTCCTACAATGAGCAGTTCTTC. This chain links TRBV3-1 (or the pseudogene TRBV3-2) with TRBJ2-1, with D unresolved. V was cut by 4 bases and J by 0 bases, with 10 bases left in between. CDR3 length equals 15 residues. Germline lookup yields CDR1 LGHDT and CDR2 YNNKEL (reference sequence).

V is TRBV11-1 and J is TRBJ2-2, with D uncertain. The ends were cut back, 1 base at V and 3 bases at J, with 9 bases in the middle. This CDR3 contains 15 residues. CDR1 SGHAT and CDR2 FQDESV come from the germline V gene (reference sequence). The CDR3 DNA sequence: TGTGCCAGCAGCTTAGTCCCCCTTTACACCGGGGAGCTGTTTTTT. The encoded protein is CASSLVPLYTGELFF.

The chain employs TRBV19 and TRBJ1-1; D unresolved. This CDR3 has 13 residues. Per the germline V gene, CDR1 is LNHDA and CDR2 is SQIVND (reference sequence). V lost 0 bases and J 10 bases, leaving 12 bases between the germline ends. The CDR3 bases are TGTGCCAGTAGTATAGATCGGCGGGTCGGAGCTTTCTTT. Amino acids: CASSIDRRVGAFF.

This sequence joins TRBV6-5 and TRBJ1-2, with 8 nucleotides matching TRBD1. Germline lookup yields CDR1 MNHEY and CDR2 SVGAGI. The CDR3 runs 14 residues. Germline trimming cut 8 bases from V and 8 bases from J; bases unmatched to any gene: 13. CDR3 residues: CASSTQGGRGGYTF. The CDR3 DNA reads as TGTGCCAGCTCCACACAGGGGGGACGAGGCGGCTACACCTTC.

By share, this clone counts as medium-sized. This chain connects TRBV4-3 to TRBJ2-7; D is possibly TRBD1 (5 bases). CDR1 is LGHNA, CDR2 YSLEER, per germline. Between the trimmed V and J ends, which lost 0 bases and 2 bases, there was a span of 14 bases. The CDR3 loop spans 16 amino acids. CDR3 protein: CASSQDKGQGAYEQYV. CDR3 in DNA: TGCGCCAGCAGCCAAGATAAAGGGCAGGGCGCCTACGAGCAGTACGTC.

The rearrangement links TRBV7-9 to TRBJ2-7, with 8 bases aligning to TRBD1. Looked up from germline, CDR1 is SEHNR and CDR2 is FQNEAQ (reference sequence). J was trimmed by 12 bases and V by 1 base; bases with no gene match: 5. The CDR3 consists of 12 residues. CDR3 DNA: TGTGCCAGCAGCTTAGAATTTGGGACAGGGTACTTC. Translation gives CASSLEFGTGYF.

This clone has only one observation. The rearrangement links TRBV19 to TRBJ2-1; D is uncertain. Germline V gene data show CDR1 as LNHDA and CDR2 as SQIVND (reference sequence). The CDR3 has 13 residues. V was cut by 9 bases and J by 4 bases, with 13 bases left in between. CDR3 DNA sequence: TGTGCCAGCAGCCCCCAGGTTTACAATGAGCAGTTCTTC. Translation: CASSPQVYNEQFF.

This clone showed up just a few times. This chain joins TRBV5-4 and TRBJ2-3, with a possible D match to TRBD2 (5 bases). This CDR3 has 13 residues. V lost 3 bases, J lost 4 bases, and 9 bases lay in between. Looked up from germline, CDR1 is SGHNT and CDR2 is YYREEE (reference sequence). The CDR3 nucleotides read TGTGCCAGCAGCTGGACTTCCTCAGATACGCAGTATTTT. Encoded protein: CASSWTSSDTQYF.

The chain uses TRBV24-1 and TRBJ2-1; tentative D call: TRBD2 (5 bases). The V gene's germline CDR1 is KGHDR and CDR2 SFDVKD. This CDR3 is built from 13 residues. The V end lost 5 bases, the J end lost 8 bases, and 12 bases lay between the germline ends. As DNA, the CDR3 is TGTGCCACCAGTGCGGCCGGGAAATATGAGCAGTTCTTC. Translating it yields CATSAAGKYEQFF.